Detailed here is one T cell receptor (beta chain). The CDR3 totals 14 residues. Germline CDR1 reads LNHDA; CDR2 reads SQIVND (reference sequence). Deletions cut 6 bases from V and 3 bases from J, with 12 bases between. The data belong to a study of blood T cell repertoires in COVID-19. On the study more broadly: Spain, Italy and the United States supplied samples that represented acute and convalescent COVID-19. T cells, B-cell-depleted T cells, or PBMCs provided the cDNA or gDNA that served as material.

In the original workflow: Quantification of nucleated cells was approximated via reference gene primer amplification. The table came from immunoSEQ multiplex PCR; TCRdb's copy has only in-frame clones and leaves some out. V and J calls and clone size are copied from that table; D and trimming were computed from the DNA. The sample records some 380,000 clones, around 87% being singletons. J is TRBJ1-5 and V is TRBV19; D is possibly TRBD1 (5 bases). The sample was peripheral blood. The clonotype was recovered from a man younger than 30 with active or convalescent COVID-19. The CDR3 loop is CASRGEVYNQPQHF. For the CDR3, the DNA is TGTGCCAGTAGAGGGGAGGTTTACAATCAGCCCCAGCATTTT. Drawing the rest from reference TRBV19 and TRBJ1-5, the complete variable domain is DGGITQSPKYLFRKEGQNVTLSCEQNLNHDAMYWYRQDPGQGLRLIYYSQIVNDFQKGDIAEGYSVSREKKESFPLTVTSAQKNPTAFYLCASRGEVYNQPQHFGDGTRLSIL.